A selection of T cell receptor beta chains follows, all from one sample in a study of OX40 agonist ivuxolimab in advanced cancers. Profiling relied on immunoSEQ multiplex PCR, and the TCRdb table lists in-frame clones only, not all of them. This table has more than 65,000 clones, about three quarters appearing once. Specimen: CD4+ or CD8+ T cells sorted from blood, collected in a trial of the OX40 agonist ivuxolimab. These receptors were collected from an adult with an advanced solid tumor such as melanoma, head and neck, liver or kidney cancer. CDR3s include the opening cysteine and the closing phenylalanine or tryptophan. D genes are given only for firm matches. For some rows the clone size is stated as once, few or many, or as a class when expanded; others skip it.

D gene: NA; V gene: TRBV5-6; J gene: TRBJ1-1; clone size: NA; CDR3 DNA: TGTGCCAGCAGCTTGTTCTGGGGGGGACGGACTGAAGCTTTCTTT; CDR3 protein: CASSLFWGGRTEAFF
D gene: NA; V gene: TRBV15; J gene: TRBJ2-3; clone size: once; CDR3 DNA: TGTGCCACCAGCAGAATCGGGTCCCACGGGGATACGCAGTATTTT; CDR3 protein: CATSRIGSHGDTQYF
D gene: NA; V gene: TRBV28; J gene: TRBJ1-6; clone size: NA; CDR3 DNA: TGTGCCAGCAGTACTCCCGTGGAGGGTCATAATTCACCCCTCCACTTT; CDR3 protein: CASSTPVEGHNSPLHF
D gene: NA; V gene: TRBV2; J gene: TRBJ1-5; clone size: once; CDR3 DNA: TGTGCCAGCAGTGAAGCCCCGCGGGGGTTAAGCAATCAGCCCCAGCATTTT; CDR3 protein: CASSEAPRGLSNQPQHF
D gene: TRBD2; V gene: TRBV5-1; J gene: TRBJ2-5; clone size: NA; CDR3 DNA: TGCGCCAGCAGCTTCAGCGGGGGGGCCTTGGAGACCCAGTACTTC; CDR3 protein: CASSFSGGALETQYF
D gene: TRBD1; V gene: TRBV5-1; J gene: TRBJ1-4; clone size: NA; CDR3 DNA: TGCGCCAGCAGCCTGGACAGGGCCAATGAAAAACTGTTTTTT; CDR3 protein: CASSLDRANEKLFF
D gene: NA; V gene: TRBV5-6; J gene: TRBJ2-6; clone size: NA; CDR3 DNA: TGTGCCAGCAGCTGGACGAGCTCTGGGGCCAACGTCCTGACTTTC; CDR3 protein: CASSWTSSGANVLTF
D gene: NA; V gene: TRBV19; J gene: TRBJ2-1; clone size: NA; CDR3 DNA: TGTGCCAGTAGTATTAATAACAGGGAAAATGAGCAGTTCTTC; CDR3 protein: CASSINNRENEQFF
D gene: TRBD2; V gene: TRBV27; J gene: TRBJ2-1; clone size: NA; CDR3 DNA: TGTGCCAGCAGCCTCTTTAGCGGGGGGGAGGCTGAGCAGTTCTTC; CDR3 protein: CASSLFSGGEAEQFF
D gene: NA; V gene: TRBV7-9; J gene: TRBJ2-7; clone size: NA; CDR3 DNA: TGTGCCAGCAGCTTAGACTACAGGGAGAACGAGCAGTACTTC; CDR3 protein: CASSLDYRENEQYF
D gene: NA; V gene: TRBV6-5; J gene: TRBJ1-5; clone size: NA; CDR3 DNA: TGTGCCAGCAGTTCTCGACAGTCACGGCAGCCCCAGCATTTT; CDR3 protein: CASSSRQSRQPQHF
D gene: NA; V gene: TRBV7-9; J gene: TRBJ1-4; clone size: NA; CDR3 DNA: TGTGCCAGCAGCTTCGTTCGCTCTGAATACTGGGCCGCGAGGAATTTGCTGTTTTTT; CDR3 protein: CASSFVRSEYWAARNLLFF
D gene: TRBD2; V gene: TRBV18; J gene: TRBJ2-1; clone size: NA; CDR3 DNA: TGTGCCAGCTCACCATCTAGCGGGAGAATAAATGAGCAGTTCTTC; CDR3 protein: CASSPSSGRINEQFF
D gene: TRBD2; V gene: TRBV29-1; J gene: TRBJ2-4; clone size: NA; CDR3 DNA: TGCAGCGTTCTCGGGACTAGCGGGGCGGAAAACATTCAGTACTTC; CDR3 protein: CSVLGTSGAENIQYF
D gene: NA; V gene: TRBV5-1; J gene: TRBJ2-4; clone size: NA; CDR3 DNA: TGCGCCAGCAGCTTGGTACTAGCCACCGATCAGTACTTC; CDR3 protein: CASSLVLATDQYF
D gene: NA; V gene: TRBV18; J gene: TRBJ1-2; clone size: NA; CDR3 DNA: TGTGCCAGCTCACCAGGGGGGGGCCCTAACTATGGCTACACCTTC; CDR3 protein: CASSPGGGPNYGYTF
D gene: NA; V gene: TRBV9; J gene: TRBJ2-5; clone size: once; CDR3 DNA: TGTGCCAGCAGCAGGGGGGTATTCCAAGAGACCCAGTACTTC; CDR3 protein: CASSRGVFQETQYF
D gene: TRBD1; V gene: TRBV5-1; J gene: TRBJ1-6; clone size: NA; CDR3 DNA: TGCGCCAGCGGAACAGGGGAGTCACCCCTCCACTTT; CDR3 protein: CASGTGESPLHF
D gene: NA; V gene: TRBV6-5; J gene: TRBJ2-7; clone size: once; CDR3 DNA: TGTGCCAGCAGCCCACGGGGCTACGAGCAGTACTTC; CDR3 protein: CASSPRGYEQYF
D gene: NA; V gene: TRBV5-1; J gene: TRBJ1-2; clone size: NA; CDR3 DNA: TGCGCCAGCAGCGTCCTACAGGCTAACTATGGCTACACCTTC; CDR3 protein: CASSVLQANYGYTF
D gene: NA; V gene: TRBV5-1; J gene: TRBJ2-2; clone size: NA; CDR3 DNA: TGCGCCAGCAGCCACGGGACGGGTGAGGCCGGGGAGCTGTTTTTT; CDR3 protein: CASSHGTGEAGELFF
D gene: NA; V gene: TRBV11-2; J gene: TRBJ1-5; clone size: few; CDR3 DNA: TGTGCCAGCAGCTTAGACGGACAGAGACAGCCCCAGCATTTT; CDR3 protein: CASSLDGQRQPQHF
D gene: TRBD2; V gene: TRBV6-1; J gene: TRBJ2-2; clone size: NA; CDR3 DNA: TGTGCCAGCAGTGACGAGACTAGCGGCACCGGGGAGCTGTTTTTT; CDR3 protein: CASSDETSGTGELFF
D gene: TRBD2; V gene: TRBV5-1; J gene: TRBJ2-1; clone size: NA; CDR3 DNA: TGCGCCAGCAGCTTACATCCTTCGCGGGAGAGCTCCTACAATGAGCAGTTCTTC; CDR3 protein: CASSLHPSRESSYNEQFF
D gene: NA; V gene: TRBV6-1; J gene: TRBJ2-3; clone size: NA; CDR3 DNA: TGTGCCAGCAGACTGACAGCCACTAGCACAGATACGCAGTATTTT; CDR3 protein: CASRLTATSTDTQYF
D gene: TRBD2; V gene: TRBV10-3; J gene: TRBJ2-3; clone size: NA; CDR3 DNA: TGTGCCATCAGCAGACTAGCGGGACTCACAGATACGCAGTATTTT; CDR3 protein: CAISRLAGLTDTQYF
D gene: NA; V gene: TRBV9; J gene: TRBJ2-3; clone size: few; CDR3 DNA: TGTGCCAGCAGCGTAGACCAGGTAGATACGCAGTATTTT; CDR3 protein: CASSVDQVDTQYF
D gene: NA; V gene: TRBV5-1; J gene: TRBJ2-1; clone size: few; CDR3 DNA: TGCGCCAGCAGCTTCGACGGTCGTGAGCAGTTCTTC; CDR3 protein: CASSFDGREQFF
D gene: NA; V gene: TRBV7-8; J gene: TRBJ2-3; clone size: NA; CDR3 DNA: TGTGCCAGCAGCCCCAGGGTGTTGGTTGGGAGTAGCACAGATACGCAGTATTTT; CDR3 protein: CASSPRVLVGSSTDTQYF
D gene: NA; V gene: TRBV9; J gene: TRBJ2-7; clone size: NA; CDR3 DNA: TGTGCCAGCAGCGTAGGACCGGGAGAGTCCTACGAGCAGTACTTC; CDR3 protein: CASSVGPGESYEQYF
D gene: NA; V gene: TRBV29-1; J gene: TRBJ1-1; clone size: NA; CDR3 DNA: TGCAGCGTTGAAGTCGAAAGGGGCACTGAAGCTTTCTTT; CDR3 protein: CSVEVERGTEAFF
D gene: NA; V gene: TRBV5-1; J gene: TRBJ1-2; clone size: NA; CDR3 DNA: TGCGCCAGCAGCCTTGCTACAGGGAGCTATGGCTACACCTTC; CDR3 protein: CASSLATGSYGYTF
D gene: TRBD2; V gene: TRBV11-2; J gene: TRBJ2-3; clone size: NA; CDR3 DNA: TGTGCCAGCAGCTTAGGCGTCCGGGGGGGCACAGATACGCAGTATTTT; CDR3 protein: CASSLGVRGGTDTQYF
D gene: TRBD1; V gene: TRBV7-2; J gene: TRBJ1-4; clone size: NA; CDR3 DNA: TGTGCCAGCAGCTTGCCACAGGGGTGGAATGAAAAACTGTTTTTT; CDR3 protein: CASSLPQGWNEKLFF
D gene: TRBD1; V gene: TRBV19; J gene: TRBJ2-2; clone size: NA; CDR3 DNA: TGTGCCAGTAGTCGGACAGGGGCCGTAACCGGGGAGCTGTTTTTT; CDR3 protein: CASSRTGAVTGELFF
D gene: TRBD2; V gene: TRBV18; J gene: TRBJ2-3; clone size: NA; CDR3 DNA: TGTGCCAGCTCACCACCGTGGCGGGAGGGCACAGATACGCAGTATTTT; CDR3 protein: CASSPPWREGTDTQYF
D gene: NA; V gene: TRBV5-6; J gene: TRBJ1-1; clone size: NA; CDR3 DNA: TGTGCCAGCAGCTTCCAGGGTGAAGCTTTCTTT; CDR3 protein: CASSFQGEAFF
D gene: NA; V gene: TRBV18; J gene: TRBJ1-1; clone size: NA; CDR3 DNA: TGTGCCAGCTCGAGGATAAGTTTTGAAGCTTTCTTT; CDR3 protein: CASSRISFEAFF
D gene: NA; V gene: TRBV6-1; J gene: TRBJ2-7; clone size: NA; CDR3 DNA: TGTGCCAGCACCCAGACCGACGAGCAGTACTTC; CDR3 protein: CASTQTDEQYF
D gene: NA; V gene: TRBV19; J gene: TRBJ1-1; clone size: NA; CDR3 DNA: TGTGCCAGTAAAGCGAAACGGGACACTGAAGCTTTCTTT; CDR3 protein: CASKAKRDTEAFF
D gene: NA; V gene: TRBV4-1; J gene: TRBJ1-4; clone size: NA; CDR3 DNA: TGCGCCAGCAGCCAGGAAAGAGGGGTGAATAATGAAAAACTGTTTTTT; CDR3 protein: CASSQERGVNNEKLFF
D gene: NA; V gene: TRBV7-9; J gene: TRBJ2-1; clone size: NA; CDR3 DNA: TGTGCCAGCAGCCTATTCTCAGACTGGGGCAATGAGCAGTTCTTC; CDR3 protein: CASSLFSDWGNEQFF
D gene: TRBD2; V gene: TRBV11-1; J gene: TRBJ2-3; clone size: once; CDR3 DNA: TGTGCCAGCAGCCATCAGCGGGGGGGTACAGATACGCAGTATTTT; CDR3 protein: CASSHQRGGTDTQYF
D gene: NA; V gene: TRBV5-1; J gene: TRBJ2-5; clone size: NA; CDR3 DNA: TGCGCCAGCAGCTTCGGCAGCCTAGATGAGACCCAGTACTTC; CDR3 protein: CASSFGSLDETQYF